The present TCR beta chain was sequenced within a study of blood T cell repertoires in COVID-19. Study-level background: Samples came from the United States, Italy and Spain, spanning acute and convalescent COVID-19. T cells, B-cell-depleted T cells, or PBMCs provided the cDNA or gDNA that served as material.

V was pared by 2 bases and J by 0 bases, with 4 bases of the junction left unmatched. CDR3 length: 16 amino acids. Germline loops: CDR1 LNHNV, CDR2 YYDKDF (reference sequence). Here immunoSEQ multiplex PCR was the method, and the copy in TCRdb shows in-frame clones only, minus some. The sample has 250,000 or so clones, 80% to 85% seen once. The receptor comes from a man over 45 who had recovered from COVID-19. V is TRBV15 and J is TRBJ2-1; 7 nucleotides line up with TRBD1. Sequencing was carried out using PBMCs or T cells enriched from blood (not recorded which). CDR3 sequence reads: CATSRPDRVSYNEQFF. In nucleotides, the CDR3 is TGTGCCACCAGCAGACCAGACAGGGTCTCCTACAATGAGCAGTTCTTC.